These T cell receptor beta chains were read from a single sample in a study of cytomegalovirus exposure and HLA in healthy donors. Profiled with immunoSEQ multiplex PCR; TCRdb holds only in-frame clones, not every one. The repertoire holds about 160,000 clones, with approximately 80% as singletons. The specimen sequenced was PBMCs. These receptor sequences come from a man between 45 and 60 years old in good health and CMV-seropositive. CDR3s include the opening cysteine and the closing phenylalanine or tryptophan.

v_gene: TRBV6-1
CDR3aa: CASSEDRQGYGYTF

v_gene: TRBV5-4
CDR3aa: CASSLGVSDTQYF

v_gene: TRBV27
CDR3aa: CASSLQGLTEAFF

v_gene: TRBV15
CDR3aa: CATDETGTRNTIYF

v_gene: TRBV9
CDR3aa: CASSVKNSNGGYTF

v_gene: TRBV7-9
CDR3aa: CASRGQNTEAFF

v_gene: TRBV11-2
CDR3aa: CASSPLAFGAVEAFF

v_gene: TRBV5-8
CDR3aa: CASSLDLAGRTDTQYF

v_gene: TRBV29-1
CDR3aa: CSVEESGQVTGANVLTF

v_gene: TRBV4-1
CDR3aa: CASSQGLNQPQHF

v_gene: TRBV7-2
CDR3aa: CASSLGGQLQETQYF

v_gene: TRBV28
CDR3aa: CASSPGPEGGYNEQFF

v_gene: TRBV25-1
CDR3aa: CASSLTGGSSYGYTF

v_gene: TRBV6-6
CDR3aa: CASGDKGNQPQHF

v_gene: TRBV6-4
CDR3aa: CASSEHGQLNTGELFF

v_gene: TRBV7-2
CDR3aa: CASSFQGSANYGYTF

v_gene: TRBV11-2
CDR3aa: CASSLGPRGTYEQYF

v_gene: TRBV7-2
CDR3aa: CASSKTPTGGTEAFF

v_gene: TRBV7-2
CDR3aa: CASSSPTGTSGAHEQFF

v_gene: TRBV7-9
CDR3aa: CASSLKGVETQYF

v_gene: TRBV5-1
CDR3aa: CASSAYGTGGSETQYF

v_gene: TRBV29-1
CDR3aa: CSVTGQEEGGELFF

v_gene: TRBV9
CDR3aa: CASRRGGAHTGELFF

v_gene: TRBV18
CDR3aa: CASSPGQHTEAFF

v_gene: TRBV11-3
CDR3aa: CASSVPTGATNGYTF

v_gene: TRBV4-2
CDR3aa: CASSQGTGEKLFF

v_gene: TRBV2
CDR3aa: CASSSLSQGPGPQHF

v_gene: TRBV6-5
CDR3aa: CASRTGTGEAGELFF

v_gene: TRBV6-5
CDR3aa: CASSYSKGAGSPLHF

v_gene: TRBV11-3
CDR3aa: CASSRDTNTGELFF

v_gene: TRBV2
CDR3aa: CASRATSGNTIYF

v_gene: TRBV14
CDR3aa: CASSQVGGAGTEAFF

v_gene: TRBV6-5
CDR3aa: CASSYRGSSTDTQYF

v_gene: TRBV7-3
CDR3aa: CASSSGQRNSPLHF

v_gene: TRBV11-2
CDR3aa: CASSLGDKNTEAFF

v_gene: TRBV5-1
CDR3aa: CASSLTSTTEAFF

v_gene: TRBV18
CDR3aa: CASSRGGRNEKLFF

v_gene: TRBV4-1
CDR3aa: CASSQDMAPRARGGYTF

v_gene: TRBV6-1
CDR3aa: CASRGAGEKLFF

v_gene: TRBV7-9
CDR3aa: CASSLRDRNNEQFF

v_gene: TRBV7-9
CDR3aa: CASSSGGADTQYF

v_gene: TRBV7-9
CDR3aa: CASSFGGGSYNEQFF

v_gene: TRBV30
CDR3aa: CAWGQGVGYTF

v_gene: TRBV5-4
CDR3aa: CASSSSSGRDEQFF

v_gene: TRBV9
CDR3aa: CASSVATGEYEQFF

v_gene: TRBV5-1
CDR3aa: CASSLDPGREETQYF

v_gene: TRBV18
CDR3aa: CVSSLLQGVNTEAFF

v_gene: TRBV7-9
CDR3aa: CASSPPGQGHSGANVLTF

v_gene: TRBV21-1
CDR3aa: CASSKALYLPPQCIPNYGYTF

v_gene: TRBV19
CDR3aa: CASSIGRQRVNQPQHF

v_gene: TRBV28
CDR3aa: CASSLFRDSNQPQHF

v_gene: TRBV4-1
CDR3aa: CASSRTGGVTGGGDTEAFF

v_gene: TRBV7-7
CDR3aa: CASSPGRGETQYF